This T cell receptor beta chain was captured in a study of blood T cell repertoires in COVID-19. The wider study: Material from acute and convalescent COVID-19 was sourced from the United States, Italy and Spain. The analysed material was cDNA or gDNA that came from T cells, B-cell-depleted T cells, or PBMCs.

How the authors handled the data: Using reference gene primer amplification, nucleated cell counts were estimated. Libraries were prepared by immunoSEQ multiplex PCR; TCRdb keeps only in-frame clonotypes and omits some of them. V, J and clone size derive from that table, while D and trimming were established from the DNA sequence. The sample includes some 200,000 clones, 80% to 90% of them seen just once. This CDR3 region has 14 residues. Germline lookup yields CDR1 DFQATT and CDR2 SNEGSKA (reference sequence). The ends lost 3 bases at V and 1 base at J; junction bases unmatched: 4. The TCR was taken from a man older than 75 with acute or convalescent COVID-19. Sequenced material: peripheral blood. This chain connects TRBV20-1 to TRBJ2-3; 7 nucleotides agree with TRBD2. The CDR3 DNA is TGCAGTGCTAGTGGTACTAGCGGCACAGATACGCAGTATTTT. The encoded protein is CSASGTSGTDTQYF.